This T cell receptor beta chain was sequenced for a study of T cells expressing NK-cell markers. Study context: Cells sorted as CD3+CD56+NKG2C+, CD3+CD56+NKG2C- and CD3+CD56-NKG2C+ T cells supplied the TCR beta repertoires. HCMV seropositivity marked seven of the eight sequenced donors; one was seronegative. Study results and caveats: It is unclear if expanded NKG2C-expressing clones target HCMV antigens.

In regard to this clonotype: Antigen specificity is unknown.

It was by 5'RACE template switching with UMIs that TCR beta cDNA was made. TCRdb derives one entry per CDR3 protein from the 5' RACE reads, leaving out DNA. Its table lists hundreds of thousands of distinct CDR3 sequences. Per the germline V gene, CDR1 is SGHVS and CDR2 is FNYEAQ. This CDR3 is built from 18 residues. The sequenced sample was blood T cells: a sorted CD56 or NKG2C T cell subset, CD4+ or CD8+ T cells, or bulk PBMC T cells (not recorded which). The receptor was derived from a man between 18 and 35 years old in good health. J is TRBJ2-3 and V is TRBV7-6; absent DNA, TCRdb's TRBD2 call cannot be checked. The CDR3 here is CASSLKGASGPQFHTQYF.